This entry describes one T cell receptor (beta chain). Its antigen is unidentified. Donors needed at least one pre-ART PBMC sample plus at least two post-ART samples. Every sample had about 0.9-10 million cryopreserved PBMC in it before DNA extraction. Investigators performed immunoSEQ version v3.0 at survey level. Sequencing used immunoSEQ multiplex PCR; TCRdb keeps in-frame clones, though not all of them. The repertoire holds 20,000 to 25,000 clones, about four fifths seen once, with about 7.7% in the top ten. These data come from a study of long-term antiretroviral therapy in people with HIV. Findings and caveats of the study: Specimens of blood were obtained during about 2004 to 2017, possibly under older ART regimens. Before ART, certain clones expanded, and these dominated the repertoire at all time points.

CDR3 length: 14 amino acids. Trimming stripped 0 bases from V and 7 bases from J, with 13 bases between. CDR1 is MGHRA, CDR2 YSYEKL, per germline. The input for sequencing was unsorted PBMCs, taken 1.5 years after starting antiretroviral therapy. The clonotype originates from a man aged 30-40 years with HIV. The V gene is TRBV4-1, the J gene TRBJ2-7, with D possibly TRBD1 on 5 matching bases. The CDR3 coding sequence is TGCGCCAGCAGCCAAGATAAGCAGGGATGGGAGCAGTACTTC. As protein: CASSQDKQGWEQYF.